This entry lists 20 T cell receptor beta chains sequenced from one sample in a study of monozygotic twins with inflammatory bowel disease. TCRdb processed the 5' RACE reads again and assigns one entry to each CDR3 protein, with no DNA. The sample table includes about 420,000 distinct CDR3 sequences. Material for sequencing was blood. These receptors were collected from a human donor with ulcerative colitis or Crohn's disease, or a healthy co-twin of an affected twin (not recorded which).

The chain couples TRBV5-1 to TRBJ2-1. This CDR3 contains 15 residues. Germline assignment: CDR1 SGHRS and CDR2 YFSETQ. The CDR3 sequence: CASSSSVVSLDEQFF.

The chain carries TRBV5-5 and TRBJ2-7; the D gene TCRdb calls, TRBD1, cannot be checked with no DNA. Germline assignment: CDR1 SGHKS and CDR2 YYEKEE (reference sequence). The CDR3 extends over 15 amino acids. CDR3 region: CASSLWPGGSYEQYF. Full variable domain (missing parts from reference TRBV5-5 and TRBJ2-7): DAGVTQSPTHLIKTRGQQVTLRCSPISGHKSVSWYQQVLGQGPQFIFQYYEKEERGRGNFPDRFSARQFPNYSSELNVNALLLGDSALYLCASSLWPGGSYEQYFGPGTRLTVT.

The genes are TRBV21-1 and TRBJ2-1; the TCRdb call, TRBD1, lacks DNA for checking. TRBV21-1 is reported as a pseudogene. The CDR3 length is 15 residues. CDR3 sequence: CASSNWSGIDNEQFF.

The rearrangement uses TRBV7-2 and TRBJ2-3; no DNA is available, so the TRBD1 call from TCRdb remains unchecked. The CDR3 spans 17 residues. The germline V gene encodes CDR1 SGHTA and CDR2 FQGNSA. CDR3 in amino acids: CASSTRGGGFSTDTQYF.

The J gene is TRBJ1-5, the V gene TRBV27. CDR1 is MNHEY, CDR2 SMNVEV, per germline (reference sequence). This CDR3 has 13 residues. CDR3 region: CASSLSAYQPQHF.

This sequence joins TRBV5-6 and TRBJ1-6; TCRdb calls TRBD1, which cannot be checked without DNA. The length of the CDR3 is 15 residues. The germline V gene encodes CDR1 SGHDT and CDR2 YYEEEE. The CDR3 is CASSLARGQNSPLHF.

The V and J genes are TRBV30 and TRBJ1-2. CDR1 and CDR2 from the germline V gene are GTSNPN and SVGIG (reference sequence). This CDR3 has 13 amino acids. CDR3 amino acids: CAWSELINYGYTF.

The CDR3 here is CTSSQGPPQGFNTEAFF. V gene TRBV1 combines with J gene TRBJ1-1; the D call from TCRdb, TRBD1, cannot be confirmed without DNA. TRBV1 is termed a pseudogene. The CDR3 has 17 amino acids.

The chain is built from TRBV5-1 and TRBJ2-3; TCRdb outputs TRBD2, but without DNA this stays unchecked. CDR1 SGHRS and CDR2 YFSETQ come from the germline V gene. The CDR3 has 16 residues. CDR3: CASSFSPRGVTDTQYF.

This chain uses TRBV20-1 with TRBJ2-1; checking the TCRdb D call of TRBD1 is not possible without DNA. The CDR3 is made up of 15 amino acids. Germline values: CDR1 DFQATT, CDR2 SNEGSKA (reference sequence). CDR3 in amino acids: CSARGGDPSYNEQFF.

The V and J genes are TRBV28 and TRBJ2-7; TCRdb reports TRBD1, a call that lacks DNA to check it against. The CDR3 covers 13 residues. Germline assignment: CDR1 MDHEN and CDR2 SYDVKM. The CDR3 sequence is CASSQAGANEQYF.

CDR3 amino acids: CASSVPGQGSNTEAFF. The chain links TRBV5-1 to TRBJ1-1; TCRdb indicates TRBD1, and absent DNA this call remains unverified. This CDR3 spans 16 amino acids. The germline V gene has CDR1 SGHRS and CDR2 YFSETQ.

The chain is built from TRBV5-1 and TRBJ1-4; the TCRdb call, TRBD1, lacks DNA for checking. The germline gives CDR1 SGHRS, CDR2 YFSETQ. The CDR3 extends over 16 amino acids. CDR3 region: CASSPGQAKANEKLFF.

CDR3 protein: CASSFLRSSTDTQYF. The genes are TRBV5-5 and TRBJ2-3. CDR3 length equals 15 residues. The V gene's germline CDR1 is SGHKS and CDR2 YYEKEE (reference sequence).

This chain links TRBV7-8 with TRBJ2-5; the D gene TCRdb calls, TRBD2, cannot be checked with no DNA. The CDR3 spans 14 residues. From germline, CDR1 is SGHVS and CDR2 FQNEAQ. This chain's CDR3 is CASSFSSGIASQYF.

The chain combines TRBV27 with TRBJ2-3; no DNA is available, so the TRBD2 call from TCRdb remains unchecked. The CDR3 covers 17 residues. Germline V gives CDR1 MNHEY, CDR2 SMNVEV (reference sequence). The CDR3 protein is CASSLSGGPTRTDTQYF.

This sequence joins TRBV5-1 and TRBJ2-3; no DNA is available, so the TRBD1 call from TCRdb remains unchecked. CDR3 length: 16 amino acids. Germline CDR1 SGHRS, CDR2 YFSETQ. The CDR3 loop reads CASSLNYRASTDTQYF.

V is TRBV5-6 and J is TRBJ2-7; TCRdb proposes TRBD1, but this gene call is untestable without DNA. CDR1 and CDR2 (germline): SGHDT, YYEEEE. This CDR3 is 14 amino acids long. The CDR3 is CASRRTGSPDEQYF.

This rearrangement joins TRBV5-1 to TRBJ2-7; TCRdb returns TRBD1, unconfirmable since there is no DNA. Germline-derived CDR1 and CDR2 are SGHRS and YFSETQ. The CDR3 length is 15 residues. CDR3 in amino acids: CASSFGTGDGDEQYF.

The CDR3 here is CASSSIHRDHEQYF. The gene calls are TRBV28 and TRBJ2-7; TCRdb outputs TRBD1, but without DNA this stays unchecked. Germline CDR1 MDHEN, CDR2 SYDVKM. The CDR3 sequence is 14 residues long.